The 26 T cell receptor beta chains listed next were all sequenced from one sample in a study of control samples from healthy donors and cancer patients. Generated by immunoSEQ multiplex PCR, the TCRdb table keeps only in-frame clones and is missing some. The data hold around 140,000 clones, with about nine tenths observed a single time. Specimen: blood. These receptors all stem from a man younger than 35 in good health.

This rearrangement joins TRBV2 to TRBJ1-2, with 7 bases fitting TRBD1. Germline V lookup: CDR1 SNHLY, CDR2 FYNNEI. Losses at the gene ends were 4 bases for V and 7 bases for J; bases not matched to a gene: 9. This CDR3 has 14 residues. CDR3 sequence reads: CASSGTGSGPGYTF. In DNA, the CDR3 is TGTGCCAGCAGTGGGACAGGTTCGGGTCCTGGCTACACCTTC.

The chain uses TRBV6-5 and TRBJ2-1, with TRBD2 matching over 7 bases. The CDR3 covers 15 residues. The V segment lost 7 bases and the J segment 0 bases; nucleotides outside the gene matches: 6. The germline V gene encodes CDR1 MNHEY and CDR2 SVGAGI. The CDR3 DNA follows: TGTGCCAGCACCACCTCGGGGGGCTCCTACAATGAGCAGTTCTTC. The encoded protein is CASTTSGGSYNEQFF.

The rearrangement links TRBV9 to TRBJ2-1; D is unresolved. The V and J ends lost 0 bases and 4 bases respectively, with 5 bases between them. CDR1 and CDR2 from the germline V gene are SGDLS and YYNGEE. This CDR3 has 13 residues. The CDR3 protein is CASSVGVYNEQFF. CDR3 nucleotide sequence: TGTGCCAGCAGCGTAGGAGTTTACAATGAGCAGTTCTTC.

V gene TRBV6-6 combines with J gene TRBJ1-4; TRBD1 matches 8 bases. CDR1 is MNHNY, CDR2 SVGAGI, per germline (reference sequence). V was pared by 5 bases and J by 0 bases, with 11 bases of the junction left unmatched. The CDR3 is made up of 18 amino acids. The DNA for the CDR3 is TGTGCCAGCAGTCTCGCGACCGGGACAGGCACAACTAATGAAAAACTGTTTTTT. Translating it yields CASSLATGTGTTNEKLFF.

The chain is built from TRBV2 and TRBJ2-7; D perhaps matches TRBD2 (7 bases). This CDR3 spans 13 amino acids. Germline V gene sequence: CDR1 SNHLY, CDR2 FYNNEI. The V end was cut by 6 bases, the J end by 3 bases, with 12 bases between. CDR3 protein: CASRGGQDYEQYF. CDR3 nucleotide sequence: TGTGCCAGCAGGGGGGGGCAGGACTACGAGCAGTACTTC.

V gene TRBV7-9 combines with J gene TRBJ2-2; weak D call: TRBD2 (7 bases). This CDR3 contains 18 residues. V was trimmed by 1 base and J by 0 bases, leaving 15 bases between them. Germline CDR1 is SEHNR and CDR2 is FQNEAQ (reference sequence). CDR3 coding DNA: TGTGCCAGCAGCTTAGTTGCGGGGGCCCTTTCGAACACCGGGGAGCTGTTTTTT. Its protein product is CASSLVAGALSNTGELFF.

This chain joins TRBV2 and TRBJ1-2, with D uncertain. Trimming shortened V by 9 bases and J by 4 bases, and 12 bases separated the two germline ends. The germline CDR1 and CDR2 sequences are SNHLY and FYNNEI. This CDR3 is 12 amino acids long. The CDR3 sequence is CASLRVSYGYTF. The DNA of the CDR3 is TGTGCCAGTCTAAGGGTATCCTATGGCTACACCTTC.

This clone was seen more than once but under ten times. The chain joins TRBV6-1 to TRBJ2-7, with no clear D. V was pared by 2 bases and J by 0 bases, with 11 bases between. The CDR3 sequence is 15 residues long. Germline V lookup: CDR1 MNHNS, CDR2 SASEGT. In DNA form, the CDR3 reads TGTGCCAGCAGTGAAACCTGGATAGGCTCCTACGAGCAGTACTTC. This translates into CASSETWIGSYEQYF.

This clone was seen only a few times. V usage is TRBV6-6 and J usage is TRBJ1-2; D not certain. Between the trimmed V and J ends, which lost 2 bases and 0 bases, there was a span of 10 bases. Germline V gene data show CDR1 as MNHNY and CDR2 as SVGAGI (reference sequence). CDR3 size: 15 residues. CDR3 sequence reads: CASSYAGAANYGYTF. CDR3 in DNA: TGTGCCAGCAGTTACGCAGGAGCAGCTAACTATGGCTACACCTTC.

The chain has TRBV29-1 and TRBJ2-7; TRBD2 is a possible D gene (6 bases). Trimming shortened V by 0 bases and J by 4 bases, and 7 bases separated the two germline ends. The CDR3 loop spans 12 amino acids. Germline V gene data show CDR1 as SQVTM and CDR2 as ANQGSEA. The CDR3 DNA reads TGCAGCGTTGAAGAAGGAGGGTACGAGCAGTACTTC. Translation gives CSVEEGGYEQYF.

This sequence joins TRBV5-1 and TRBJ2-2, with a possible D match to TRBD1 (6 bases). Trimming pared 4 bases from V and 6 bases from J, leaving 13 bases between. This CDR3 has 14 amino acids. CDR1 and CDR2 from the germline V gene are SGHRS and YFSETQ. This CDR3 is CASSPRTVPGELFF. CDR3 nucleotide sequence: TGCGCCAGCAGCCCAAGGACAGTTCCCGGGGAGCTGTTTTTT.

The CDR3 DNA is TGTGCCACCAGCATCAGGGCGGCGTATGAAAAACTGTTTTTT. Translating it yields CATSIRAAYEKLFF. The J gene is TRBJ1-4, the V gene TRBV15; D is perhaps TRBD1 (5 bases). V was trimmed by 4 bases and J by 6 bases, leaving 12 bases between them. Germline V gene sequence: CDR1 LNHNV, CDR2 YYDKDF (reference sequence). There are 14 residues in the CDR3.

The V gene is TRBV7-2, the J gene TRBJ2-3; D is possibly TRBD2 (6 bases). Germline V gene sequence: CDR1 SGHTA, CDR2 FQGNSA. Trimming removed 5 bases from V and 1 base from J, with 13 bases in between. The CDR3 contains 15 residues. CDR3 residues: CASSPAGGRTDTQYF. CDR3 DNA sequence: TGTGCCAGCAGCCCGGCCGGGGGACGCACAGATACGCAGTATTTT.

The rearrangement uses TRBV7-3 and TRBJ1-2; D perhaps matches TRBD1 (6 bases). Germline lookup yields CDR1 SGHTA and CDR2 FQGTGA. Trimming pared 5 bases from V and 4 bases from J, leaving 20 bases between. The CDR3 sequence is 16 residues long. The CDR3 loop is CASSQRQATLFYGYTF. The CDR3 coding sequence is TGTGCCAGCAGCCAGCGACAGGCAACCCTTTTCTATGGCTACACCTTC.

The chain recombines TRBV19 with TRBJ2-7; D remains ambiguous. CDR1 and CDR2 (germline): LNHDA, SQIVND (reference sequence). Trimming removed 4 bases from V and 0 bases from J, with 13 bases in between. The CDR3 is 15 amino acids. Written as DNA, the CDR3 is TGTGCCAGTAGTAGAAGGGTCGAGAGCTCCTACGAGCAGTACTTC. Its translation is CASSRRVESSYEQYF.

The chain recombines TRBV5-1 with TRBJ2-7; 11 bases fit TRBD1. CDR1 is SGHRS and CDR2 is YFSETQ in the germline V gene. V was clipped by 4 bases and J by 3 bases; unmatched bases: 0. The CDR3 is made up of 13 amino acids. CDR3 in DNA: TGCGCCAGCAGCGGGACAGGGGGCTACGAGCAGTACTTC. Translation: CASSGTGGYEQYF.

This clone occurred a few times. This rearrangement joins TRBV7-9 to TRBJ2-7, with D hard to call. The germline V and J ends were trimmed by 2 bases and 4 bases, with 6 bases remaining between them. The CDR3 extends over 12 amino acids. CDR1 is SEHNR and CDR2 is FQNEAQ in the germline V gene (reference sequence). The CDR3 is CASSLIRYEQYF. The CDR3 DNA follows: TGTGCCAGCAGCTTAATCCGTTACGAGCAGTACTTC.

This chain joins TRBV5-4 and TRBJ2-7, with D possibly being TRBD1 (6 bases). CDR3 length equals 14 residues. Trimming pared 1 base from V and 2 bases from J, leaving 10 bases between. CDR1 is SGHNT, CDR2 YYREEE, per germline (reference sequence). The CDR3 spells CASSLSQGTYEQYF. CDR3 coding DNA: TGTGCCAGCAGCTTGTCACAGGGAACCTACGAGCAGTACTTC.

This chain links TRBV5-1 with TRBJ2-3; D is possibly TRBD1 (6 bases). The CDR3 has 14 amino acids. The V end was cut by 5 bases, the J end by 0 bases, with 10 bases between. CDR1 and CDR2 (germline): SGHRS, YFSETQ. The CDR3 protein is CASSPRGSTDTQYF. The CDR3 DNA sequence: TGCGCCAGCAGTCCCAGGGGAAGCACAGATACGCAGTATTTT.

This clone came up a few times. The genes are TRBV6-1 and TRBJ1-2, with a tentative D call TRBD1 (5 bases). V lost 1 base and J lost 5, with 11 bases in between. The CDR3 spans 14 residues. CDR1 MNHNS and CDR2 SASEGT come from the germline V gene. CDR3: CASSEEVAGYGYTF. CDR3 DNA sequence: TGTGCCAGCAGTGAAGAGGTGGCAGGGTATGGCTACACCTTC.

This CDR3 reads CASTHRGTGYGYTF. The CDR3 coding sequence is TGTGCCAGCACCCACAGGGGGACAGGCTATGGCTACACCTTC. J is TRBJ1-2 and V is TRBV11-2; the match to TRBD1 covers 8 bases. Unmatched junction bases numbered 8, after V lost 7 bases and J lost 4 bases. The CDR3 is 14 amino acids. CDR1 is SGHAT, CDR2 FQNNGV, per germline.

This clone has just a few counts. The chain combines TRBV7-3 with TRBJ2-6; D not resolved. The V gene's germline CDR1 is SGHTA and CDR2 FQGTGA. Trimming left V 0 bases short and J 2 bases short, with 2 bases between. The CDR3 sequence is 14 residues long. The CDR3 DNA reads TGTGCCAGCAGCTTAACGGCTGGGGCCAACGTCCTGACTTTC. It translates to CASSLTAGANVLTF.

V gene TRBV4-1 combines with J gene TRBJ2-3, with D perhaps given as TRBD1 or TRBD2 (5 bases each). V lost 4 bases and J 5 bases, leaving 7 bases between the germline ends. The CDR3 has 12 residues. Germline CDR1 reads MGHRA; CDR2 reads YSYEKL. For the CDR3, the DNA is TGCGCCAGCAGCCTGGGGGTAGATACGCAGTATTTT. The encoded protein is CASSLGVDTQYF.

The chain employs TRBV15 and TRBJ1-1; no reliable D call. CDR3 length: 14 amino acids. The V gene lost 10 bases and the J gene lost 1 base, with 16 bases spanning the gap. CDR1 and CDR2 from the germline V gene are LNHNV and YYDKDF (reference sequence). CDR3 nucleotides: TGTGCCATCACTAACGGGCCCACGAACACTGAAGCTTTCTTT. Translating gives CAITNGPTNTEAFF.

The CDR3 DNA sequence: TGTGCCATCAGTGAACAGGGAGGGACTGAAGCTTTCTTT. Protein sequence: CAISEQGGTEAFF. This chain uses TRBV10-3 with TRBJ1-1, with D tentatively TRBD1 (6 bases). Trimming left V 3 bases short and J 5 bases short, with 10 bases between. Germline V gene data show CDR1 as ENHRY and CDR2 as SYGVKD. The CDR3 loop spans 13 amino acids.

The rearrangement joins TRBV18 to TRBJ2-7; D might be TRBD1 or TRBD2, each matching 5 bases. V was clipped by 1 base and J by 0 bases, with 7 bases between them. The CDR3 has 14 amino acids. In germline, CDR1 is KGHSH, CDR2 LQKENI. CDR3 protein: CASSPQGSSYEQYF. The CDR3 DNA follows: TGTGCCAGCTCACCACAGGGGAGCTCCTACGAGCAGTACTTC.